These 30 T cell receptor beta chains came from one sample sequenced in a study of CD8+ T cells in alopecia areata. Reverse transcribed after extraction, RNA yielded cDNA as the sequencing template. TCRdb's table, derived via immunoSEQ multiplex PCR, lists solely in-frame clones and lacks some. The repertoire has a few hundred thousand clones, about 50% of them found once; the top ten carry 1.5% to 2%. Treatment given: oral pan-JAK inhibitor, 5-10 mg twice daily. Sequenced material: CD4+ T cells sorted from blood, taken at week 4, from a patient treated with tofacitinib. Receptors originate from a human donor with alopecia areata.

This clone was counted once. V usage is TRBV27 and J usage is TRBJ1-5; 8 bases are shared with TRBD1. Trimming removed 3 bases from V and 2 bases from J; junction bases left unmatched: 12. The CDR3 covers 18 residues. CDR1 MNHEY and CDR2 SMNVEV come from the germline V gene (reference sequence). As DNA, the CDR3 is TGTGCCAGCAGTTTGGGGGGGACAGGCCCTTTTGGCAATCAGCCCCAGCATTTT. Its translation is CASSLGGTGPFGNQPQHF.

V usage is TRBV20-1 and J usage is TRBJ2-1, with D tentatively TRBD1 (6 bases). This CDR3 comprises 11 residues. Germline values: CDR1 DFQATT, CDR2 SNEGSKA (reference sequence). The V gene lost 5 bases and the J gene lost 8 bases, with 10 bases spanning the gap. CDR3 bases: TGCAGTGCTCACAGGGTGGATGAGCAGTTCTTC. It encodes CSAHRVDEQFF.

This clone was seen at least ten times. V and J are TRBV30 and TRBJ1-5; TRBD1 might be the D (5 bases). CDR1 and CDR2 from the germline V gene are GTSNPN and SVGIG (reference sequence). The CDR3 extends over 13 amino acids. V was pared by 8 bases and J by 1 base, with 12 bases between. The CDR3 DNA reads TGTGCCGTGAGCTGGGGGAGCAATCAGCCCCAGCATTTT. This encodes CAVSWGSNQPQHF.

J is TRBJ2-7 and V is TRBV5-1; tentatively, D is TRBD2 (6 bases). The CDR3 loop spans 15 amino acids. V was cut by 3 bases and J by 2 bases, with 15 bases left in between. The germline V gene encodes CDR1 SGHRS and CDR2 YFSETQ. The CDR3 reads CASSSTGGMTYEQYF. CDR3 nucleotides: TGCGCCAGCAGCTCGACCGGGGGTATGACCTACGAGCAGTACTTC. The entire variable domain, with the rest obtained from reference TRBV5-1 and TRBJ2-7, is as follows: KAGVTQTPRYLIKTRGQQVTLSCSPISGHRSVSWYQQTPGQGLQFLFEYFSETQRNKGNFPGRFSGRQFSNSRSEMNVSTLELGDSALYLCASSSTGGMTYEQYFGPGTRLTVT.

The V gene is TRBV30, the J gene TRBJ1-2; D is uncertain. CDR3 length: 12 residues. Germline-derived CDR1 and CDR2 are GTSNPN and SVGIG (reference sequence). Trimming took 0 bases from V and 7 from J, leaving 9 bases between them. The CDR3 bases are TGTGCCTGGAGTGTACGAGAGGGTGGCTACACCTTC. Translated, it gives CAWSVREGGYTF.

On this clone: At the DNA level, this CDR3 is encoded by other sequences in the same sample as well. V usage is TRBV25-1 and J usage is TRBJ1-5; D gene uncertain. Germline V gene lookup returns CDR1 MGHDK and CDR2 SYGVNS. V was cut by 2 bases and J by 4 bases, with 3 bases left in between. CDR3 length: 12 amino acids. The CDR3 DNA reads as TGTGCCAGCAGTGAAGGAAATCAGCCCCAGCATTTT. It yields the protein CASSEGNQPQHF. Looking up the rest from reference TRBV25-1 and TRBJ1-5 gives the full variable domain: EADIYQTPRYLVIGTGKKITLECSQTMGHDKMYWYQQDPGMELHLIHYSYGVNSTEKGDLSSESTVSRIRTEHFPLTLESARPSHTSQYLCASSEGNQPQHFGDGTRLSIL.

The chain combines TRBV7-2 with TRBJ2-3; the D is unclear. In germline, CDR1 is SGHTA, CDR2 FQGNSA. The CDR3 contains 13 residues. V gave up 4 bases and J gave up 0 bases, with 5 bases separating them. In DNA, the CDR3 is TGTGCCAGCAGCTCCACTAGCACAGATACGCAGTATTTT. This encodes CASSSTSTDTQYF.

The sample holds a few counts of this clone. J is TRBJ1-1 and V is TRBV30; D possibly corresponds to TRBD1 (5 bases). The CDR3 loop spans 13 amino acids. Trimming pared 3 bases from V and 2 bases from J, leaving 10 bases between. The germline gives CDR1 GTSNPN, CDR2 SVGIG (reference sequence). CDR3 residues: CAWRGAINTEAFF. The CDR3 DNA reads TGTGCCTGGAGAGGGGCAATAAACACTGAAGCTTTCTTT.

V usage is TRBV29-1 and J usage is TRBJ1-2; D is perhaps TRBD1 (5 bases). This CDR3 region has 14 residues. The V and J ends lost 2 bases and 4 bases respectively, with 14 bases between them. Germline loops: CDR1 SQVTM, CDR2 ANQGSEA. The CDR3, as DNA: TGCAGCGTTGAACAAACGGGACTACCCTATGGCTACACCTTC. It codes for CSVEQTGLPYGYTF. Full variable domain (rest looked up from reference TRBV29-1 and TRBJ1-2): SAVISQKPSRDICQRGTSLTIQCQVDSQVTMMFWYRQQPGQSLTLIATANQGSEATYESGFVIDKFPISRPNLTFSTLTVSNMSPEDSSIYLCSVEQTGLPYGYTFGSGTRLTVV.

This chain uses TRBV11-2 with TRBJ1-1; 9 bases are a match to TRBD1. V trimming: 3 bases; J trimming: 4 bases; junction bases outside the gene matches: 3. The CDR3 loop spans 14 amino acids. Germline V CDR1 and CDR2: SGHAT, FQNNGV. CDR3 coding DNA: TGTGCCAGCAGCTTTAACAGGGGGCTCACTGAAGCTTTCTTT. It yields the protein CASSFNRGLTEAFF. Full variable domain (rest looked up from reference TRBV11-2 and TRBJ1-1): EAGVAQSPRYKIIEKRQSVAFWCNPISGHATLYWYQQILGQGPKLLIQFQNNGVVDDSQLPKDRFSAERLKGVDSTLKIQPAKLEDSAVYLCASSFNRGLTEAFFGQGTRLTVV.

This clone was observed a single time. The chain links TRBV30 to TRBJ1-6; 7 bases align to TRBD1. Trimming at V came to 8 bases and at J to 6 bases, leaving 7 bases not matched to a gene. Germline V gene lookup returns CDR1 GTSNPN and CDR2 SVGIG (reference sequence). This CDR3 contains 13 residues. The CDR3: CARKGQLNSPLHF. The DNA of the CDR3 is TGTGCCCGGAAGGGACAGCTTAATTCACCCCTCCACTTT.

V is TRBV20-1 and J is TRBJ1-1; D uncertain. Germline-derived CDR1 and CDR2 are DFQATT and SNEGSKA (reference sequence). The CDR3 has 10 residues. V was shortened by 0 bases and J by 9 bases, with 5 bases between the two germline ends. The CDR3 DNA reads as TGCAGTGCTAGAGAGGGAAAAGCTTTCTTT. It is translated as CSAREGKAFF.

The gene calls are TRBV2 and TRBJ2-3; 10 bases line up with TRBD1. The V gene end was trimmed by 11 bases and the J gene end by 6 bases; junction bases not matched to a gene: 8. Germline V gene lookup returns CDR1 SNHLY and CDR2 FYNNEI. The CDR3 loop spans 13 amino acids. The CDR3: CAVDRGLSDTQYF. The CDR3 bases are TGTGCCGTCGACAGGGGGCTTAGTGATACGCAGTATTTT.

The rearrangement uses TRBV29-1 and TRBJ1-2; D is undetermined. Germline loops: CDR1 SQVTM, CDR2 ANQGSEA. The CDR3 is 12 residues long. Trimming cost V 5 bases and J 10 bases, with 17 bases left between them. The CDR3 DNA reads TGCAGCGTTCCCAAAGGTGACCATGTCTACACCTTC. Translated: CSVPKGDHVYTF. Supplemented by reference TRBV29-1 and TRBJ1-2, the full variable domain reads SAVISQKPSRDICQRGTSLTIQCQVDSQVTMMFWYRQQPGQSLTLIATANQGSEATYESGFVIDKFPISRPNLTFSTLTVSNMSPEDSSIYLCSVPKGDHVYTFGSGTRLTVV.

For the CDR3, the DNA is TGTGCCAGCTCCCGGGACAGGGCCTATGGCTACACCTTC. It codes for CASSRDRAYGYTF. The chain uses TRBV6-5 and TRBJ1-2; the match to TRBD1 covers 9 bases. CDR1 and CDR2 (germline): MNHEY, SVGAGI. The V segment lost 8 bases and the J segment 4 bases; nucleotides outside the gene matches: 5. The length of the CDR3 is 13 residues.

This clone was found a few times. The V gene is TRBV29-1, the J gene TRBJ2-5; D is possibly TRBD2 (5 bases). The CDR3 contains 12 residues. Trimming left V 4 bases short and J 4 bases short, with 10 bases between. The germline CDR1 and CDR2 sequences are SQVTM and ANQGSEA. The CDR3 protein is CSVGVGGETQYF. The CDR3 coding sequence is TGCAGCGTTGGAGTCGGAGGAGAGACCCAGTACTTC.

This sequence joins TRBV5-1 and TRBJ2-5, with D perhaps TRBD1 (6 bases). The CDR3 runs 14 residues. Per the germline V gene, CDR1 is SGHRS and CDR2 is YFSETQ. Deletions cut 3 bases from V and 5 bases from J, with 14 bases between. The CDR3 nucleotides read TGCGCCAGCAGCTCGGATACAGGGAAGGAGACCCAGTACTTC. Encoded protein: CASSSDTGKETQYF.

V usage is TRBV29-1 and J usage is TRBJ2-7; D is perhaps TRBD1 (5 bases). There are 15 residues in the CDR3. From germline, CDR1 is SQVTM and CDR2 ANQGSEA. Trimming cost V 4 bases and J 4 bases, with 20 bases left between them. CDR3 sequence reads: CSVAPRVGTPYEQYF. The CDR3 region has the DNA TGCAGCGTTGCCCCCAGGGTTGGAACTCCGTACGAGCAGTACTTC.

The chain is built from TRBV20-1 and TRBJ1-1; D unresolved. The CDR3 consists of 11 residues. CDR1 is DFQATT and CDR2 is SNEGSKA in the germline V gene (reference sequence). Trimming removed 6 bases at V and 1 base at J, with 6 bases between. The CDR3, as DNA: TGCAGTGCACAGAGGAACACTGAAGCTTTCTTT. It encodes CSAQRNTEAFF.

The chain links TRBV29-1 to TRBJ1-2, with unresolved D. Trimming took off 7 bases at V and 9 bases at J, with 15 bases between the two ends. There are 11 residues in the CDR3. Germline V gives CDR1 SQVTM, CDR2 ANQGSEA. In DNA form, the CDR3 reads TGCAGCGCCGCGCAGACCGTAAGCTACACCTTC. This translates into CSAAQTVSYTF.

The chain uses TRBV2 and TRBJ2-4; TRBD1 matches at 8 bases. CDR1 is SNHLY, CDR2 FYNNEI, per germline. J was trimmed by 7 bases and V by 5 bases; bases with no gene match: 7. The CDR3 covers 14 residues. The DNA of the CDR3 is TGTGCCAGCAGTTTTAGGACAGGGAGGAACATTCAGTACTTC. The encoded protein is CASSFRTGRNIQYF. The entire variable domain, with the rest obtained from reference TRBV2 and TRBJ2-4, is as follows: EPEVTQTPSHQVTQMGQEVILRCVPISNHLYFYWYRQILGQKVEFLVSFYNNEISEKSEIFDDQFSVERPDGSNFTLKIRSTKLEDSAMYFCASSFRTGRNIQYFGAGTRLSVL.

A few counts support this clone. J is TRBJ1-2 and V is TRBV6-1, with 8 bases identical to TRBD1. This CDR3 spans 14 amino acids. J was trimmed by 7 bases and V by 6 bases; bases with no gene match: 10. Germline V gene data show CDR1 as MNHNS and CDR2 as SASEGT. CDR3 region: CASSAGTGGRGYTF. Written as DNA, the CDR3 is TGTGCCAGCAGCGCTGGGACAGGCGGCCGTGGCTACACCTTC.

This chain uses TRBV7-9 with TRBJ1-1; weak D call: TRBD1 (5 bases). This CDR3 comprises 14 residues. V was pared by 5 bases and J by 10 bases, with 20 bases between. Germline CDR1 reads SEHNR; CDR2 reads FQNEAQ (reference sequence). This CDR3 is CASSPLSRGNGAFF. The CDR3 DNA is TGTGCCAGCAGCCCACTATCGAGGGGAAACGGAGCTTTCTTT.

This sequence joins TRBV29-1 and TRBJ1-1; the match to TRBD1 covers 8 bases. V lost 6 bases and J lost 3; bases outside the gene matches: 9. The CDR3 has 14 amino acids. CDR1 SQVTM and CDR2 ANQGSEA come from the germline V gene. The CDR3: CSVRTGIGYTEAFF. The CDR3 nucleotides read TGCAGCGTGAGGACAGGGATAGGGTACACTGAAGCTTTCTTT.

The rearrangement links TRBV5-6 to TRBJ1-2, with 7 nucleotides matching TRBD1. CDR3 size: 15 residues. Losses at the gene ends were 0 bases for V and 5 bases for J; bases not matched to a gene: 7. Germline V gives CDR1 SGHDT, CDR2 YYEEEE. CDR3 in amino acids: CASSLDKQGTYGYTF. The CDR3 DNA reads TGTGCCAGCAGCTTGGACAAACAGGGGACGTATGGCTACACCTTC. The entire variable domain, with the rest obtained from reference TRBV5-6 and TRBJ1-2, is as follows: DAGVTQSPTHLIKTRGQQVTLRCSPKSGHDTVSWYQQALGQGPQFIFQYYEEEERQRGNFPDRFSGHQFPNYSSELNVNALLLGDSALYLCASSLDKQGTYGYTFGSGTRLTVV.

The genes are TRBV9 and TRBJ2-3, with a possible D match to TRBD2 (5 bases). Trimming left V 4 bases short and J 2 bases short, with 17 bases between. The CDR3 spans 16 residues. The germline V gene has CDR1 SGDLS and CDR2 YYNGEE. The CDR3 protein is CASSFTTGKLTDTQYF. The CDR3 region has the DNA TGTGCCAGCAGCTTTACGACCGGGAAACTCACAGATACGCAGTATTTT.

This clone was seen more than once but under ten times. J is TRBJ2-3 and V is TRBV7-2, with D perhaps matching TRBD2 (6 bases). V was cut by 7 bases and J by 4 bases, with 12 bases left in between. The CDR3 has 13 residues. CDR1 is SGHTA and CDR2 is FQGNSA in the germline V gene. Here the CDR3 reads CASTKRRADTQYF. CDR3 DNA: TGTGCCAGCACCAAGAGGAGGGCAGATACGCAGTATTTT.

The V call is TRBV29-1, the J call TRBJ2-4; D remains ambiguous. The germline CDR1 and CDR2 sequences are SQVTM and ANQGSEA. The CDR3 is 13 residues long. V lost 4 bases and J lost 0, with 7 bases in between. The CDR3 loop is CSVGGIAKNIQYF. As DNA, the CDR3 is TGCAGCGTTGGGGGTATAGCCAAAAACATTCAGTACTTC.

This clone is a singleton in its sample. The V and J genes are TRBV29-1 and TRBJ2-1, with 14 bases aligning to TRBD2. J gave up 3 bases and V 6 bases, and 4 bases lay outside the gene matches. The CDR3 length is 15 residues. Per germline, CDR1 SQVTM and CDR2 ANQGSEA. CDR3: CSVGGLAGGYNEQFF. CDR3 nucleotide sequence: TGCAGCGTGGGTGGACTAGCGGGGGGCTACAATGAGCAGTTCTTC.

The rearrangement uses TRBV30 and TRBJ2-3, with unresolved D. The germline V gene encodes CDR1 GTSNPN and CDR2 SVGIG (reference sequence). The CDR3 covers 15 residues. Trimming pared 0 bases from V and 0 bases from J, leaving 10 bases between. The CDR3 loop is CAWSVGVKSTDTQYF. The CDR3 DNA sequence: TGTGCCTGGAGTGTAGGAGTAAAAAGCACAGATACGCAGTATTTT.